This T cell receptor (beta chain) was sequenced during a study of T cell responses to AZD1222 COVID-19 vaccine. In the study overall: Second doses at about 4 or about 12 weeks were pooled.

This CDR3 contains 13 residues. V shed 6 bases and J 17 bases; nucleotides not matched to a gene: 10. Using immunoSEQ multiplex PCR, the repertoire was profiled, and TCRdb retains in-frame clones only, with some absent. The data show about 130,000 clones, 93% seen once. This chain links TRBV12-3 or TRBV12-4 with TRBJ1-4, with TRBD1 matching over 12 bases. The sequence was obtained from an adult in good health. The sample here was peripheral blood, taken on day 0 of AZD1222 vaccination. In DNA form, the CDR3 reads TGTGCCAGCAGGGGGACAGGGGGCCCCAAAACTTTTTTT. It encodes CASRGTGGPKTFF.